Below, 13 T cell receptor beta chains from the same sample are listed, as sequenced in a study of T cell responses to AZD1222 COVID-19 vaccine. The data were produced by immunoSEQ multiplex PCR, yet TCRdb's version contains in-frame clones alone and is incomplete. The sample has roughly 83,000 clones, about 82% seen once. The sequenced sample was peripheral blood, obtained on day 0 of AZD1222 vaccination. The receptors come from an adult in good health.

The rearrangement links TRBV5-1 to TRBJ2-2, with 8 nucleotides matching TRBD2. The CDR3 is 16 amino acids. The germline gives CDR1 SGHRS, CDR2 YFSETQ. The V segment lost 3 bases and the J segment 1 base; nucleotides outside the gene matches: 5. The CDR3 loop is CASSSMAGGNTGELFF. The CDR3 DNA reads TGCGCCAGCAGCTCCATGGCGGGAGGGAACACCGGGGAGCTGTTTTTT.

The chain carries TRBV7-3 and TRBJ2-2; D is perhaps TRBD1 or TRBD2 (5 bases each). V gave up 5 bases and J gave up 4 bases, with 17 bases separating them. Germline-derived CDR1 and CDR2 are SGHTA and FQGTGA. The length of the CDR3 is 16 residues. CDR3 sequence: CASSGGPVQSTGELFF. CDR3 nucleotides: TGTGCCAGCAGCGGGGGACCCGTACAGAGCACCGGGGAGCTGTTTTTT.

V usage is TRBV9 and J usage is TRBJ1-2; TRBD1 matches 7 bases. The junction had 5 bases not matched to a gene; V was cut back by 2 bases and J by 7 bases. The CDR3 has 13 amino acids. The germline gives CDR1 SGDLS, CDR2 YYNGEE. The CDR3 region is CASSVDRVGGYTF. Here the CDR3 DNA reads TGTGCCAGCAGCGTCGACAGGGTTGGTGGCTACACCTTC.

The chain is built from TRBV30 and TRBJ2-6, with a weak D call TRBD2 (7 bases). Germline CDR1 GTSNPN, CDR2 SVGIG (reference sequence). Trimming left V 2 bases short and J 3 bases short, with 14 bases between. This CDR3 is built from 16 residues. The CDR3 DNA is TGTGCCTGGAGTTGGGGAGGGGGTAGTGGGGCCAACGTCCTGACTTTC. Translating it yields CAWSWGGGSGANVLTF.

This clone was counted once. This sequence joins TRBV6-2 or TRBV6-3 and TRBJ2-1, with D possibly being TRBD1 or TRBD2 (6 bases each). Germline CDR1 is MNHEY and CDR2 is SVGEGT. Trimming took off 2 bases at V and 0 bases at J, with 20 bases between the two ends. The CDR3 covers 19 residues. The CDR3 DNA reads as TGTGCCAGCAGTTACGTGGTTCGGGGGCGGGTGAGCTCCTACAATGAGCAGTTCTTC. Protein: CASSYVVRGRVSSYNEQFF.

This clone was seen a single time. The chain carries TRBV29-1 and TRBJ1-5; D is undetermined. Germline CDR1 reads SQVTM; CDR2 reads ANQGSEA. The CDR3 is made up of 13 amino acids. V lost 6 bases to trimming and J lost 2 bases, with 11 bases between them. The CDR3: CSVGGDGNQPQHF. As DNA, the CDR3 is TGCAGCGTCGGAGGAGATGGCAATCAGCCCCAGCATTTT.

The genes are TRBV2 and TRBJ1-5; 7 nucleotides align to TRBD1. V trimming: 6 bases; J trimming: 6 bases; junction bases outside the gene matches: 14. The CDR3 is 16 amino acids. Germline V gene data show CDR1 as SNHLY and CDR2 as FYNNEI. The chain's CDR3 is CASSTAGQLIGQPQHF. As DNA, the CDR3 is TGTGCCAGCAGCACCGCGGGACAGTTAATTGGTCAGCCCCAGCATTTT.

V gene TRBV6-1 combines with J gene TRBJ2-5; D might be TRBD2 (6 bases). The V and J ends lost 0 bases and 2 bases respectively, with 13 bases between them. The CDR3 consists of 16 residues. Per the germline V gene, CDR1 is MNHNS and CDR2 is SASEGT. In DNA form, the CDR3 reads TGTGCCAGCAGTGAAGCCATAACTGGGGGGCAAGAGACCCAGTACTTC. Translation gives CASSEAITGGQETQYF.

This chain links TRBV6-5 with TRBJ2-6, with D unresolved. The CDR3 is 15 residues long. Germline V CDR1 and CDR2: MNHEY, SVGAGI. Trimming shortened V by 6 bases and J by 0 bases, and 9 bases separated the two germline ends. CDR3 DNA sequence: TGTGCCAGCAGCTCCGACATCTCTGGGGCCAACGTCCTGACTTTC. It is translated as CASSSDISGANVLTF.

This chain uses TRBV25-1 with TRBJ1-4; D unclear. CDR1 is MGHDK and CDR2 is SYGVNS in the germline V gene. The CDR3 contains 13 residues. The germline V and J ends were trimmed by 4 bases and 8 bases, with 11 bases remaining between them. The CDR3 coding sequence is TGTGCCAGCAGTGTAGATCTAGGGGAAAAACTGTTTTTT. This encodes CASSVDLGEKLFF. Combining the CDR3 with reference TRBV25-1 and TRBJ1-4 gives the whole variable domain EADIYQTPRYLVIGTGKKITLECSQTMGHDKMYWYQQDPGMELHLIHYSYGVNSTEKGDLSSESTVSRIRTEHFPLTLESARPSHTSQYLCASSVDLGEKLFFGSGTQLSVL.

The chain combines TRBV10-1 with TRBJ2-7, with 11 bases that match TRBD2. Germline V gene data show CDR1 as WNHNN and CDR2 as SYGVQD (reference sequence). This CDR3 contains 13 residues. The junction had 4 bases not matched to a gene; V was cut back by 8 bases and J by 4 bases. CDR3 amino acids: CASSGTSGYEQYF. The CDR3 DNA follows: TGCGCCAGCTCCGGGACTAGCGGATACGAGCAGTACTTC.

DNA of the CDR3: TGTGCCAGCAGTTTCTCGATAGTCCACTCTGGGGCCAACGTCCTGACTTTC. This translates into CASSFSIVHSGANVLTF. The chain uses TRBV28 and TRBJ2-6, with D uncertain. The V and J ends lost 3 bases and 0 bases respectively, with 12 bases between them. The CDR3 is 17 residues long. Germline V gene lookup returns CDR1 MDHEN and CDR2 SYDVKM.

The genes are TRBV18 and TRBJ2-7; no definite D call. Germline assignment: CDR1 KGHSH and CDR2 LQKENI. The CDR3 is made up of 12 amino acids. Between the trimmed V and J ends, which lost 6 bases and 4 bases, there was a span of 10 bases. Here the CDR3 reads CASSQAEYEQYF. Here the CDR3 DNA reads TGTGCCAGCTCGCAGGCAGAGTACGAGCAGTACTTC.